Below, 17 T cell receptor beta chains from the same sample are listed, as sequenced in a study of T cell responses to AZD1222 COVID-19 vaccine. Sequenced by immunoSEQ multiplex PCR; TCRdb stores in-frame clones only, minus some. The top ten clones hold around 4.4% of a sample with about 100,000 clones, over 75% of them seen once. The sequenced sample was peripheral blood, obtained on day 0 of MenACWY control vaccination. These receptors all stem from an adult in good health.

This clone was found once. This chain joins TRBV5-1 and TRBJ1-1; D might be TRBD1 (6 bases). Germline V lookup: CDR1 SGHRS, CDR2 YFSETQ. The germline V and J ends were trimmed by 7 bases and 3 bases, with 13 bases remaining between them. This CDR3 has 13 amino acids. CDR3 coding DNA: TGCGCCAGCGGGACACCTTCCGACACTGAAGCTTTCTTT. As protein: CASGTPSDTEAFF. Looking up the rest from reference TRBV5-1 and TRBJ1-1 gives the full variable domain: KAGVTQTPRYLIKTRGQQVTLSCSPISGHRSVSWYQQTPGQGLQFLFEYFSETQRNKGNFPGRFSGRQFSNSRSEMNVSTLELGDSALYLCASGTPSDTEAFFGQGTRLTVV.

The V call is TRBV9, the J call TRBJ2-5; D unclear. Germline loops: CDR1 SGDLS, CDR2 YYNGEE. Trimming pared 7 bases from V and 5 bases from J, leaving 6 bases between. The CDR3 has 10 amino acids. The CDR3 DNA follows: TGTGCCAGCGGGGTGGAGACCCAGTACTTC. Its protein is CASGVETQYF.

The chain uses TRBV7-2 and TRBJ1-3, with D unclear. CDR3 size: 12 residues. Per the germline V gene, CDR1 is SGHTA and CDR2 is FQGNSA. V was shortened by 3 bases and J by 4 bases, with 4 bases between the two germline ends. The CDR3, as DNA: TGTGCCAGCAGCTTGGGAGGAAACACCATATATTTT. Translation gives CASSLGGNTIYF. The whole variable domain, remainder taken from reference TRBV7-2 and TRBJ1-3, is GAGVSQSPSNKVTEKGKDVELRCDPISGHTALYWYRQSLGQGLEFLIYFQGNSAPDKSGLPSDRFSAERTGGSVSTLTIQRTQQEDSAVYLCASSLGGNTIYFGEGSWLTVV.

The chain links TRBV7-8 to TRBJ1-2, with D uncertain. The CDR3 loop spans 16 amino acids. Trimming took 0 bases from V and 0 from J, leaving 11 bases between them. Germline values: CDR1 SGHVS, CDR2 FQNEAQ. The CDR3: CASSLASRGANYGYTF. In nucleotides, the CDR3 is TGTGCCAGCAGCTTAGCCTCCCGGGGAGCTAACTATGGCTACACCTTC.

The J gene is TRBJ1-2, the V gene TRBV5-4; 8 bases map to TRBD1. CDR1 is SGHNT, CDR2 YYREEE, per germline (reference sequence). Trimming cost V 0 bases and J 0 bases; bases outside gene matches: 4. The CDR3 length is 16 residues. As DNA, the CDR3 is TGTGCCAGCAGCTTGGACCCGGGACAGGCTAACTATGGCTACACCTTC. Protein: CASSLDPGQANYGYTF.

The chain recombines TRBV6-5 with TRBJ1-1; D gene uncertain. Trimming removed 6 bases from V and 4 bases from J, with 12 bases in between. Germline-derived CDR1 and CDR2 are MNHEY and SVGAGI. The CDR3 is 13 residues long. The CDR3 protein is CASRRGYGTEAFF. Written as DNA, the CDR3 is TGTGCCAGCAGGCGAGGGTATGGCACTGAAGCTTTCTTT.

This chain connects TRBV7-2 to TRBJ1-1; weak D call: TRBD1 (5 bases). Germline CDR1 SGHTA, CDR2 FQGNSA. CDR3 length: 16 amino acids. The germline V and J ends were trimmed by 1 base and 1 base, with 13 bases remaining between them. The CDR3, as DNA: TGTGCCAGCAGCTTAGGGGGGAGGGGTTGGAACACTGAAGCTTTCTTT. Protein sequence: CASSLGGRGWNTEAFF.

This clone was observed once. The chain couples TRBV7-9 to TRBJ2-1, with TRBD2 matching 11 bases. Trimming took 6 bases from V and 8 from J; bases not matched to a gene: 12. Germline V gene sequence: CDR1 SEHNR, CDR2 FQNEAQ (reference sequence). The CDR3 totals 16 residues. The CDR3 DNA reads as TGTGCCAGCAGTCAATTAGCGGGAGGGCCGATGGATGAGCAGTTCTTC. It codes for CASSQLAGGPMDEQFF.

In this sample, this clone turned up once. The genes are TRBV19 and TRBJ1-1; 8 nucleotides line up with TRBD1. The CDR3 loop spans 13 amino acids. V trimming: 10 bases; J trimming: 6 bases; junction bases outside the gene matches: 10. Germline loops: CDR1 LNHDA, CDR2 SQIVND (reference sequence). The CDR3 region is CATRGQVFSEAFF. The DNA for the CDR3 is TGTGCCACCAGGGGACAGGTGTTTTCTGAAGCTTTCTTT. The full variable domain, in which reference TRBV19 and TRBJ1-1 provide the parts outside the CDR3, is DGGITQSPKYLFRKEGQNVTLSCEQNLNHDAMYWYRQDPGQGLRLIYYSQIVNDFQKGDIAEGYSVSREKKESFPLTVTSAQKNPTAFYLCATRGQVFSEAFFGQGTRLTVV.

V and J are TRBV28 and TRBJ1-2, with a weak D call TRBD1 (5 bases). V was clipped by 2 bases and J by 7 bases, with 11 bases between them. The CDR3 has 13 residues. Germline V CDR1 and CDR2: MDHEN, SYDVKM. CDR3 region: CASSLEGTGGYTF. Written as DNA, the CDR3 is TGTGCCAGCAGTTTAGAGGGGACTGGTGGCTACACCTTC.

The chain couples TRBV28 to TRBJ2-7; 9 bases agree with TRBD2. The CDR3 spans 16 residues. Trimming removed 6 bases from V and 1 base from J; junction bases left unmatched: 10. The germline CDR1 and CDR2 sequences are MDHEN and SYDVKM. CDR3 sequence: CASSKFQAGGSYEQYF. Here the CDR3 DNA reads TGTGCCAGCAGCAAATTTCAAGCGGGGGGTTCCTACGAGCAGTACTTC.

The chain carries TRBV6-2 or TRBV6-3 and TRBJ2-5, with D possibly called TRBD1 or TRBD2 (5 bases each). The germline gives CDR1 MNHEY, CDR2 SVGEGT. V dropped 2 bases and J dropped 5 bases, with 18 bases sitting between them. The CDR3 runs 16 residues. CDR3 region: CASSYGWDATRETQYF. The CDR3 DNA is TGTGCCAGCAGTTACGGGTGGGACGCAACGAGGGAGACCCAGTACTTC.

Comment on this clone: Other DNA sequences in the same sample also yield this CDR3. CDR3 in DNA: TGTGCCAGCTCACCGGGTACGGGACAGCCCCAGCATTTT. Residues: CASSPGTGQPQHF. The chain combines TRBV18 with TRBJ1-5; no definite D call. The CDR3 is made up of 13 amino acids. Per germline, CDR1 KGHSH and CDR2 LQKENI. Trimming cost V 3 bases and J 7 bases, with 10 bases left between them.

The table lists this clone with a few counts. The J gene is TRBJ1-5, the V gene TRBV7-2; no reliable D call. Germline CDR1 is SGHTA and CDR2 is FQGNSA. The CDR3 has 15 residues. The ends were cut back, 2 bases at V and 7 bases at J, with 15 bases in the middle. The CDR3: CASSLSQAGGQPQHF. As DNA, the CDR3 is TGTGCCAGCAGCTTAAGTCAAGCAGGAGGGCAGCCCCAGCATTTT.

J is TRBJ1-2 and V is TRBV28; perhaps TRBD1 as D (5 bases). The germline CDR1 and CDR2 sequences are MDHEN and SYDVKM. The CDR3 is made up of 13 amino acids. Trimming removed 6 bases from V and 4 bases from J, with 12 bases in between. Here the CDR3 DNA reads TGTGCCAGCAGGGGACTGGCGGGCTATGGCTACACCTTC. Translating it yields CASRGLAGYGYTF.

This chain links TRBV6-6 with TRBJ1-5, with TRBD1 matching over 8 bases. Germline V gene sequence: CDR1 MNHNY, CDR2 SVGAGI (reference sequence). This CDR3 has 15 residues. The V gene end was trimmed by 2 bases and the J gene end by 10 bases; junction bases not matched to a gene: 10. The CDR3 sequence: CASSYEGQGISPQHF. CDR3 coding DNA: TGTGCCAGCAGTTACGAAGGACAGGGTATCAGCCCCCAGCATTTT.

The chain couples TRBV9 to TRBJ1-1; no firm D call. Trimming removed 0 bases at V and 5 bases at J, with 14 bases between. This CDR3 contains 15 residues. Germline CDR1 is SGDLS and CDR2 is YYNGEE. The CDR3 region is CASSVASDPGTEAFF. CDR3 DNA sequence: TGTGCCAGCAGCGTAGCGAGCGATCCCGGGACTGAAGCTTTCTTT.